One and the same sample provided the 12 T cell receptor beta chains below, sequenced in a study of Ad26.COV2.S vaccination and SARS-CoV-2 variants. Sequencing was performed with immunoSEQ multiplex PCR; in TCRdb, only in-frame clones are kept and a portion is missing. The table records approximately 480,000 clones, around 88% of them present only once. Treatment of the sample: some 19 received Ad26.COV2.S at low or high dose, single or two shots; several received placebo; per-sample allocation not given. Specimen acquisition occurred on day 63 following the initial vaccine or placebo injection. The sample consisted of peripheral blood, taken in a trial of Ad26.COV2.S vaccine versus placebo. The receptors originated from a person aged 18-60 years who received the Ad26.COV2.S COVID-19 vaccine or a placebo.

CDR3 coding DNA: TGTGCCAGCAGCCCCCGGGGGGGAGCCACAGATACGCAGTATTTT. Protein: CASSPRGGATDTQYF. This chain links TRBV7-2 with TRBJ2-3, with 8 bases matching TRBD2. The CDR3 length is 15 residues. Per germline, CDR1 SGHTA and CDR2 FQGNSA. The trim removed 5 bases at V and 2 bases at J, leaving 6 bases unmatched.

The chain employs TRBV12-3 or TRBV12-4 and TRBJ1-2; no clear D. V lost 2 bases and J lost 8, with 12 bases in between. CDR3 length: 13 residues. The CDR3 DNA sequence: TGTGCCAGCAGTTTATGGCAGCGCACGGGCTACACCTTC. Protein: CASSLWQRTGYTF.

In this sample, this clone turned up a few times. The rearrangement uses TRBV30 and TRBJ2-3, with 8 bases identical to TRBD1. V lost 2 bases and J lost 4; bases outside the gene matches: 5. Germline lookup yields CDR1 GTSNPN and CDR2 SVGIG (reference sequence). This CDR3 is built from 14 residues. This CDR3 is CAWSRRTGSDTQYF. The CDR3 nucleotides are TGTGCCTGGAGTAGGCGGACAGGGTCAGATACGCAGTATTTT.

V is TRBV30 and J is TRBJ2-7, with D perhaps matching TRBD2 (6 bases). V shed 5 bases and J shed 1 base, with 18 bases lying between them. The germline V gene encodes CDR1 GTSNPN and CDR2 SVGIG (reference sequence). The CDR3 length is 15 residues. CDR3 sequence (DNA): TGTGCCTGGGCCCCGGGGACTGTTACTTCCTACGAGCAGTACTTC. Protein product: CAWAPGTVTSYEQYF.

V is TRBV19 and J is TRBJ2-7; perhaps TRBD2 as D (6 bases). Germline V CDR1 and CDR2: LNHDA, SQIVND (reference sequence). Deletions cut 0 bases from V and 2 bases from J, with 14 bases between. This CDR3 has 16 amino acids. The CDR3 reads CASSIDSSRGTYEQYF. CDR3 nucleotides: TGTGCCAGTAGTATAGATTCCTCCCGGGGGACCTACGAGCAGTACTTC.

V and J are TRBV25-1 and TRBJ2-1; D gene unclear. Germline CDR1 and CDR2: MGHDK and SYGVNS. CDR3 size: 11 residues. Trimming took 4 bases from V and 8 from J, leaving 6 bases between them. The chain's CDR3 is CASSVVYEQFF. As DNA, the CDR3 is TGTGCCAGCAGTGTTGTTTATGAGCAGTTCTTC.

The rearrangement uses TRBV18 and TRBJ2-3; D call uncertain. The V end was cut by 3 bases, the J end by 0 bases, with 13 bases between. Germline V CDR1 and CDR2: KGHSH, LQKENI. There are 16 residues in the CDR3. Here the CDR3 DNA reads TGTGCCAGCTCACCGCTGCCAGCGCTAAGCACAGATACGCAGTATTTT. Its translation: CASSPLPALSTDTQYF. Drawing the rest from reference TRBV18 and TRBJ2-3, the complete variable domain is NAGVMQNPRHLVRRRGQEARLRCSPMKGHSHVYWYRQLPEEGLKFMVYLQKENIIDESGMPKERFSAEFPKEGPSILRIQQVVRGDSAAYFCASSPLPALSTDTQYFGPGTRLTVL.

Comment on this clone: The same CDR3 is also encoded by other DNA sequences in this sample. CDR3: CATSRVVGRGNTEAFF. CDR3 nucleotide sequence: TGTGCCACCAGCAGAGTGGTTGGCAGGGGTAACACTGAAGCTTTCTTT. The genes are TRBV15 and TRBJ1-1, with D perhaps matching TRBD1 (6 bases). CDR1 is LNHNV, CDR2 YYDKDF, per germline (reference sequence). The germline V and J ends were trimmed by 1 base and 2 bases, with 14 bases remaining between them. This CDR3 is built from 16 residues.

The rearrangement joins TRBV4-1 to TRBJ1-6, with D unresolved. Trimming took 1 base from V and 14 from J, leaving 12 bases between them. The CDR3 consists of 13 residues. In germline, CDR1 is MGHRA, CDR2 YSYEKL. The DNA of the CDR3 is TGCGCCAGCAGCCAAGTGGGGTCGGGGTCCCTCCACTTT. Translation: CASSQVGSGSLHF.

The CDR3 region has the DNA TGTGCCATCAGGGCCGGGACAGGGGGCGAGGGTGAGCAGTTCTTC. As protein: CAIRAGTGGEGEQFF. The chain is built from TRBV10-3 and TRBJ2-1; 12 positions match TRBD1. This CDR3 comprises 15 residues. Germline trimming cut 6 bases from V and 9 bases from J; bases unmatched to any gene: 9. From germline, CDR1 is ENHRY and CDR2 SYGVKD.

This chain uses TRBV14 with TRBJ2-5; D unclear. The germline V gene encodes CDR1 SGHDN and CDR2 FVKESK. V lost 0 bases and J lost 2, with 1 base in between. The CDR3 is 12 amino acids. The CDR3, as DNA: TGTGCCAGCAGCCAAGATCAAGAGACCCAGTACTTC. Its translation: CASSQDQETQYF.

The J gene is TRBJ2-7, the V gene TRBV5-1; no firm D call. In germline, CDR1 is SGHRS, CDR2 YFSETQ. The length of the CDR3 is 15 residues. V lost 0 bases to trimming and J lost 2 bases, with 12 bases between them. CDR3 residues: CASSLGGSYPYEQYF. The CDR3 DNA is TGCGCCAGCAGCTTGGGCGGAAGTTACCCCTACGAGCAGTACTTC.